This record concerns one T cell receptor beta chain sequence. These data come from a study of blood T cell repertoires in COVID-19. Study as a whole: Samples taken during acute and convalescent COVID-19 were collected in the United States, Italy and Spain. T cells, B-cell-depleted T cells, or PBMCs provided the cDNA or gDNA that served as material.

Under the authors' procedure: Amplifying reference gene primers gave estimates of nucleated cell counts. Using immunoSEQ multiplex PCR, the repertoire was profiled, and TCRdb retains in-frame clones only, with some absent. From that table come the V and J calls and clone size; the DNA was used to work out D and trimming. The repertoire holds fewer than 250,000 clones, about 80% seen once, with roughly 8% in the top ten. The Seattle patients, enrolled during active infection, were followed longitudinally. Germline assignment: CDR1 GTSNPN and CDR2 SVGIG (reference sequence). V was trimmed by 2 bases and J by 1 base, leaving 5 bases between them. The CDR3 loop spans 12 amino acids.

Sequencing used peripheral blood. This clonotype was obtained from an older woman with COVID-19, enrolled during active disease. The chain has TRBV30 and TRBJ2-5; no clear D. The CDR3 region is CAWSRGQETQYF. The CDR3 DNA follows: TGTGCCTGGAGTAGAGGCCAAGAGACCCAGTACTTC.